This T cell receptor (beta chain) was recovered during a study of cytomegalovirus exposure and HLA in healthy donors. The V segment lost 4 bases and the J segment 5 bases; nucleotides outside the gene matches: 7. The CDR3 sequence is 15 residues long. Germline V gene lookup returns CDR1 SGHRS and CDR2 YFSETQ. A multiplex PCR was run with 60 Vbeta primers and 13 Jbeta primers. The method was immunoSEQ multiplex PCR; TCRdb's version includes in-frame clones alone and lacks a portion of them. This table holds around 170,000 clones, around 73% found once. This chain connects TRBV5-1 to TRBJ1-1, with TRBD1 matching over 11 bases. What was sequenced was PBMCs. The TCR comes from a man in his fifties or sixties in good health and CMV-seronegative. CDR3: CASSPGQGVRTEAFF. CDR3 bases: TGCGCCAGCAGCCCGGGACAGGGGGTAAGGACTGAAGCTTTCTTT.